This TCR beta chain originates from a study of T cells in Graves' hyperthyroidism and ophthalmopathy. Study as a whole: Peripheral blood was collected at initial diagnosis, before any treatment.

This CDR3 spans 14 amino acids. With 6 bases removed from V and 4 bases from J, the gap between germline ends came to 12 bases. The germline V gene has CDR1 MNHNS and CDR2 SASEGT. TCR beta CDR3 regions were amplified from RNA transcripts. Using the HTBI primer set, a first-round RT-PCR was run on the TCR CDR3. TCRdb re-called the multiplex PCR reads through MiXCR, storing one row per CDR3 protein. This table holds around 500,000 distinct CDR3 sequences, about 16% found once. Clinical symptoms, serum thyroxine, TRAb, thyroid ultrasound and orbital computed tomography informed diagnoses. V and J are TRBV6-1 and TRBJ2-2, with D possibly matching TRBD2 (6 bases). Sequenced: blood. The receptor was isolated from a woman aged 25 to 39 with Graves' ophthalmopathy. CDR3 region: CASRPGLFTGELFF. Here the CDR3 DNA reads TGTGCCAGCAGGCCGGGACTCTTCACCGGGGAGCTGTTTTTT.